Shown below are 9 T cell receptor beta chains from a single sample sequenced in a study of shared clonotypes between healthy human individuals. Sequenced by immunoSEQ multiplex PCR; TCRdb stores in-frame clones only, minus some. This sample has about 1.5 million clones; roughly 98% occur once, and the top ten carry around 0.47%. Sequencing used naive CD4+ T cells sorted from blood. The subset denotes: CD45RA+ positively selected. The receptors derive from a man in his thirties or forties in good health.

This chain uses TRBV5-6 with TRBJ2-7; 11 nucleotides agree with TRBD2. The CDR3 extends over 16 amino acids. The germline V gene encodes CDR1 SGHDT and CDR2 YYEEEE. Unmatched junction bases numbered 15, after V lost 0 bases and J lost 13 bases. CDR3 in DNA: TGTGCCAGCAGCTTGGGTCCCTCCCCTAGCGGGAGGCCGGCATACTTC. It yields the protein CASSLGPSPSGRPAYF.

The DNA of the CDR3 is TGTGCCAGCTCGCGATCATGGACAGGGACTGGGGCCAACGTCCTGACTTTC. Protein sequence: CASSRSWTGTGANVLTF. V is TRBV18 and J is TRBJ2-6; 8 bases align to TRBD1. Per the germline V gene, CDR1 is KGHSH and CDR2 is LQKENI. Trimming took 6 bases from V and 2 from J; bases not matched to a gene: 9. The CDR3 is made up of 17 amino acids.

The DNA of the CDR3 is TGCGCCAGCAGCTGGGCCGACAACACTGAAGCTTTCTTT. Translating it yields CASSWADNTEAFF. This chain uses TRBV5-1 with TRBJ1-1; no clear D. The germline gives CDR1 SGHRS, CDR2 YFSETQ. The CDR3 length is 13 residues. The V gene lost 3 bases and the J gene lost 2 bases, with 8 bases spanning the gap.

This chain joins TRBV19 and TRBJ2-2; 9 positions match TRBD2. This CDR3 is built from 16 residues. The germline V gene has CDR1 LNHDA and CDR2 SQIVND (reference sequence). After removal of 7 bases from V and 4 bases from J, the junction contained 10 bases not matched to a gene. The CDR3 coding sequence is TGTGCCAGTACCCGAGGACTAGCGTTCTCCACCGGGGAGCTGTTTTTT. Translation: CASTRGLAFSTGELFF.

This clone came up once. The sample holds other DNA sequences that translate to the same CDR3. The gene calls are TRBV7-9 and TRBJ2-7; TRBD2 might be the D (6 bases). Germline CDR1 SEHNR, CDR2 FQNEAQ (reference sequence). The ends were cut back, 2 bases at V and 6 bases at J, with 8 bases in the middle. This CDR3 is 12 amino acids long. This CDR3 is CASSLQGLEQYF. The DNA for the CDR3 is TGTGCCAGCAGCTTACAGGGACTCGAGCAGTACTTC.

This clone has a single count. The chain recombines TRBV4-3 with TRBJ2-7; D is possibly TRBD1 or TRBD2 (6 bases each). The V gene lost 6 bases and the J gene lost 2 bases, with 20 bases spanning the gap. The CDR3 runs to 16 residues. The germline V gene encodes CDR1 LGHNA and CDR2 YSLEER. CDR3 nucleotides: TGCGCCAGCAGGCGCCCCGGGGGCTTCCTCCCCTACGAGCAGTACTTC. Translation gives CASRRPGGFLPYEQYF.

The rearrangement links TRBV10-3 to TRBJ2-5; 11 bases align to TRBD1. The CDR3 is 16 residues long. Germline V lookup: CDR1 ENHRY, CDR2 SYGVKD. Trimming at V came to 2 bases and at J to 4 bases, leaving 6 bases not matched to a gene. CDR3 DNA: TGTGCCATCAGTGAGACTGGACAGGGGGCGGGAGAGACCCAGTACTTC. Translating it yields CAISETGQGAGETQYF.

The chain has TRBV4-3 and TRBJ2-3, with 9 bases that match TRBD1. The J segment lost 2 bases and the V segment lost 3 bases, leaving 9 bases of the junction unmatched. This CDR3 spans 17 amino acids. Germline V lookup: CDR1 LGHNA, CDR2 YSLEER. The CDR3, as DNA: TGCGCCAGCAGCCATGATCCCGGGACAGGGTACACAGATACGCAGTATTTT. Amino acids: CASSHDPGTGYTDTQYF.

The chain employs TRBV21-1 and TRBJ2-5; no check of the table's D call, TRBD2, against the DNA was made. TRBV21-1 is reported as a pseudogene. The CDR3 has 15 amino acids. As DNA, the CDR3 is TGTGCCAGCAGCAAACGGGGGACCAATCGGGAGACCCAGTACTTC. This encodes CASSKRGTNRETQYF.